This T cell receptor (beta chain) was documented in a study of blood T cell repertoires in COVID-19. Turning to the study itself: Donors in the United States, Italy and Spain gave samples during acute or convalescent COVID-19.

Trimming at V came to 2 bases and at J to 7 bases, leaving 5 bases not matched to a gene. In germline, CDR1 is MNHNS, CDR2 SASEGT. The CDR3 length is 14 residues. In the source study's methods: Counts of nucleated cells, estimated from reference gene primer amplification, were obtained. The table came from immunoSEQ multiplex PCR; TCRdb's copy has only in-frame clones and leaves some out. V and J calls and clone size are as listed in that table; D and trimming were resolved from the DNA. This repertoire shows about 66,000 clones, 70% to 90% found once; its top ten account for roughly 6.9%. The material sequenced was peripheral blood. The chain combines TRBV6-1 with TRBJ1-2; 9 bases line up with TRBD1. This sequence was found in a man aged 50 to 60 with active COVID-19. The CDR3 is CASSETGGIGGYTF. The CDR3 DNA reads TGTGCCAGCAGTGAAACAGGGGGCATTGGTGGCTACACCTTC.